Presented here are 24 T cell receptor beta chains from one specimen sequenced in a study of Graves' ophthalmopathy and Graves' hyperthyroidism. Amplification of the TCR beta CDR3 regions used RNA transcripts (as template). HTBI primers primed a first-round RT-PCR, and a second-round multiplex PCR followed. From the multiplex PCR reads, TCRdb called clonotypes with MiXCR, one entry per CDR3 protein. The sample has some 150,000 distinct CDR3 sequences, around 39% seen once. Sequences were obtained from peripheral blood. These TCRs come from a young man with Graves' ophthalmopathy.

V gene TRBV12-3 or TRBV12-4 combines with J gene TRBJ1-1, with 7 bases identical to TRBD1. This CDR3 is built from 13 residues. V trimming: 5 bases; J trimming: 6 bases; junction bases outside the gene matches: 6. CDR3 bases: TGTGCCAGCAGTACGACAGGGCGGGCTGAAGCTTTCTTT. Translating it yields CASSTTGRAEAFF.

This clonotype was recorded many times. This chain uses TRBV18 with TRBJ2-5; TRBD2 is a possible D gene (6 bases). The V gene's germline CDR1 is KGHSH and CDR2 LQKENI. Trimming cost V 4 bases and J 1 base, with 16 bases left between them. The CDR3 spans 16 residues. CDR3 coding DNA: TGTGCCAGCTCACAAGGCCAAAGACTAGGCCAAGAGACCCAGTACTTC. Translation gives CASSQGQRLGQETQYF.

The rearrangement joins TRBV6-2 or TRBV6-3 to TRBJ1-5, with D possibly being TRBD1 (6 bases). The CDR3 extends over 12 amino acids. CDR1 MNHEY and CDR2 SVGEGT come from the germline V gene. With 2 bases removed from V and 10 bases from J, the gap between germline ends came to 9 bases. The CDR3 DNA reads as TGTGCCAGCAGTTACGTCGGGACACCCCAGCATTTT. Encoded protein: CASSYVGTPQHF.

This clonotype was seen at least ten times. This chain joins TRBV7-9 and TRBJ2-5; TRBD1 agrees at 10 bases. The CDR3 contains 17 residues. The J segment lost 0 bases and the V segment lost 6 bases, leaving 10 bases of the junction unmatched. In germline, CDR1 is SEHNR, CDR2 FQNEAQ (reference sequence). Here the CDR3 DNA reads TGTGCCAGCAGTTCCCCGACAGGGGGCTTTAACCAAGAGACCCAGTACTTC. It codes for CASSSPTGGFNQETQYF.

At least ten counts were recorded for this clonotype. The V call is TRBV6-2 or TRBV6-3, the J call TRBJ2-7; perhaps TRBD2 as D (6 bases). Between the trimmed V and J ends, which lost 2 bases and 6 bases, there was a span of 14 bases. The CDR3 length is 14 residues. Germline V gives CDR1 MNHEY, CDR2 SVGEGT. The DNA of the CDR3 is TGTGCCAGCAGTTACCAGGGACTTACTCCCGAGCAGTACTTC. Residues: CASSYQGLTPEQYF.

This clonotype was counted at least ten times. The chain employs TRBV27 and TRBJ2-7, with 8 positions matching TRBD2. The V segment lost 6 bases and the J segment 4 bases; nucleotides outside the gene matches: 5. Per the germline V gene, CDR1 is MNHEY and CDR2 is SMNVEV (reference sequence). The CDR3 loop spans 13 amino acids. CDR3 protein: CASSRTGGYEQYF. CDR3 DNA sequence: TGTGCCAGCAGCCGCACGGGGGGGTACGAGCAGTACTTC.

This clonotype came up many times. CDR3 sequence reads: CATSRGHTGLVEPQHF. The DNA for the CDR3 is TGTGCCACCAGCAGAGGTCATACAGGGTTGGTTGAGCCCCAGCATTTT. This chain uses TRBV15 with TRBJ1-5, with a possible D match to TRBD1 (6 bases). The CDR3 runs to 16 residues. Between the trimmed V and J ends, which lost 1 base and 8 bases, there was a span of 18 bases. CDR1 is LNHNV and CDR2 is YYDKDF in the germline V gene (reference sequence).

This clonotype was counted at least ten times. The V call is TRBV11-2, the J call TRBJ2-7; the match to TRBD2 covers 7 bases. J lost 3 bases, V lost 1 base, and 15 bases had no gene match. This CDR3 has 18 residues. Germline V CDR1 and CDR2: SGHAT, FQNNGV. CDR3 protein: CASSLGPSGHPINYEQYF. The CDR3 DNA reads as TGTGCCAGCAGCTTAGGTCCTAGCGGCCATCCCATTAACTACGAGCAGTACTTC.

V is TRBV11-2 and J is TRBJ2-3; no clear D gene. Germline-derived CDR1 and CDR2 are SGHAT and FQNNGV. There are 11 residues in the CDR3. Trimming removed 9 bases at V and 2 bases at J, with 6 bases between. The CDR3 loop is CASSPTDTQYF. As DNA, the CDR3 is TGTGCCAGTAGTCCCACAGATACGCAGTATTTT. Complete variable domain (other parts from reference TRBV11-2 and TRBJ2-3): EAGVAQSPRYKIIEKRQSVAFWCNPISGHATLYWYQQILGQGPKLLIQFQNNGVVDDSQLPKDRFSAERLKGVDSTLKIQPAKLEDSAVYLCASSPTDTQYFGPGTRLTVL.

The chain recombines TRBV27 with TRBJ2-2; no reliable D call. This CDR3 has 14 amino acids. Per the germline V gene, CDR1 is MNHEY and CDR2 is SMNVEV (reference sequence). V lost 3 bases and J lost 2, with 7 bases in between. The CDR3 is CASSLNGNTGELFF. The CDR3 coding sequence is TGTGCCAGCAGTTTGAACGGAAACACCGGGGAGCTGTTTTTT.

This clonotype was seen at least ten times. The chain recombines TRBV15 with TRBJ2-7; D not certain. Trimming took off 1 base at V and 2 bases at J, with 12 bases between the two ends. Germline loops: CDR1 LNHNV, CDR2 YYDKDF (reference sequence). The length of the CDR3 is 15 residues. Written as DNA, the CDR3 is TGTGCCACCAGCAGAGTCGGCCACCTCCCCTACGAGCAGTACTTC. It specifies CATSRVGHLPYEQYF.

The chain carries TRBV6-5 and TRBJ2-5; 8 positions match TRBD1. This CDR3 is 15 amino acids long. Germline V gene sequence: CDR1 MNHEY, CDR2 SVGAGI. The ends lost 5 bases at V and 2 bases at J; junction bases unmatched: 7. The CDR3 loop is CASSNNGQGQETQYF. The DNA of the CDR3 is TGTGCCAGCAGTAACAACGGACAGGGACAAGAGACCCAGTACTTC.

This clonotype was seen at least ten times. This chain links TRBV12-3 or TRBV12-4 with TRBJ1-1; 9 nucleotides agree with TRBD1. V was pared by 2 bases and J by 4 bases, with 11 bases of the junction left unmatched. The CDR3 runs 17 residues. The CDR3 sequence is CASSLPPGQGEGTEAFF. For the CDR3, the DNA is TGTGCCAGCAGTTTACCTCCGGGACAGGGAGAGGGCACTGAAGCTTTCTTT.

This clonotype came up many times. The gene calls are TRBV6-5 and TRBJ1-1; no definite D call. V gave up 0 bases and J gave up 1 base, with 6 bases separating them. This CDR3 comprises 14 residues. CDR1 and CDR2 (germline): MNHEY, SVGAGI. Here the CDR3 reads CASSYSNRNTEAFF. The CDR3 coding sequence is TGTGCCAGCAGTTACTCGAACAGGAACACTGAAGCTTTCTTT.

The rearrangement joins TRBV27 to TRBJ1-2; TRBD1 matches 7 bases. The J segment lost 6 bases and the V segment lost 4 bases, leaving 5 bases of the junction unmatched. The length of the CDR3 is 13 residues. Germline V CDR1 and CDR2: MNHEY, SMNVEV (reference sequence). The CDR3 protein is CASSSGGRNGYTF. The CDR3 nucleotides are TGTGCCAGCAGTTCAGGGGGTAGGAATGGCTACACCTTC.

Details on this clonotype: Its ends do not fully match the called genes, so a read error is possible. V is TRBV10-3 and J is TRBJ1-1; D is uncertain. There are 12 residues in the CDR3. Looked up from germline, CDR1 is ENHRY and CDR2 is SYGVKD. The CDR3 sequence is CAIGDMGTEAFF. The DNA of the CDR3 is TGTGCCATCGGTGATATGGGCACTGAAGCTTTCTTT.

The sample holds many counts of this clonotype. The chain employs TRBV11-2 and TRBJ2-2; D possibly corresponds to TRBD1 (6 bases). CDR3 length: 16 residues. Germline V CDR1 and CDR2: SGHAT, FQNNGV. V gave up 5 bases and J gave up 0 bases, with 13 bases separating them. CDR3 coding DNA: TGTGCCAGCAGCCCGTGGGGGACATCGAACACCGGGGAGCTGTTTTTT. The encoded protein is CASSPWGTSNTGELFF.

At least ten counts were recorded for this clonotype. The rearrangement links TRBV29-1 to TRBJ2-5, with a tentative D call TRBD2 (5 bases). Germline CDR1 is SQVTM and CDR2 is ANQGSEA. V was clipped by 0 bases and J by 7 bases, with 12 bases between them. The CDR3 spans 13 residues. In nucleotides, the CDR3 is TGCAGCGTTGAAGACCGAGGGTTGGGGACCCAGTACTTC. Protein: CSVEDRGLGTQYF.

This clonotype was seen a single time. The genes are TRBV27 and TRBJ1-1; 12 nucleotides line up with TRBD1. CDR3 length: 15 residues. Germline CDR1 reads MNHEY; CDR2 reads SMNVEV (reference sequence). Unmatched junction bases numbered 7, after V lost 7 bases and J lost 4 bases. The CDR3 DNA follows: TGTGCCAGCATGAGGGACAGGGGGCCGGTCACTGAAGCTTTCTTT. Amino acids: CASMRDRGPVTEAFF.

The CDR3 DNA sequence: TGTGCCAGCAGTCCACCCCCCTTAGGGCTAGCGCAAACCTACGAGCAGTACTTC. This translates into CASSPPPLGLAQTYEQYF. The chain carries TRBV6-2 or TRBV6-3 and TRBJ2-7, with D perhaps TRBD2 (6 bases). The CDR3 covers 18 residues. Trimming stripped 5 bases from V and 2 bases from J, with 25 bases between. The germline CDR1 and CDR2 sequences are MNHEY and SVGEGT.

This clonotype was recorded at least ten times. This chain links TRBV12-5 with TRBJ1-6; 7 bases match TRBD1. The CDR3 totals 16 residues. Germline-derived CDR1 and CDR2 are LGHNT and FRNRAP. The V segment lost 5 bases and the J segment 9 bases; nucleotides outside the gene matches: 13. The CDR3, as DNA: TGTGCTAGTGGTCGAGAACCCGGGACAGCGGGTTCACCCCTCCACTTT. It specifies CASGREPGTAGSPLHF.

This clonotype was observed at least ten times. This chain connects TRBV20-1 to TRBJ2-5, with D tentatively TRBD1 or TRBD2 (5 bases each). The CDR3 length is 21 residues. Trimming shortened V by 3 bases and J by 0 bases, and 32 bases separated the two germline ends. Germline CDR1 DFQATT, CDR2 SNEGSKA (reference sequence). The DNA for the CDR3 is TGCAGTGCTAGTCTTAACAAACGGAGTCGGGGCGAGATGGTATACCAAGAGACCCAGTACTTC. Protein sequence: CSASLNKRSRGEMVYQETQYF.

The V gene is TRBV19, the J gene TRBJ1-1, with D uncertain. V shed 4 bases and J shed 7 bases, with 13 bases lying between them. The CDR3 is 13 residues long. Germline values: CDR1 LNHDA, CDR2 SQIVND (reference sequence). The CDR3 region is CASSTPPRGEAFF. CDR3 DNA sequence: TGTGCCAGTAGTACCCCGCCCCGCGGTGAAGCTTTCTTT.

Only a few counts were recorded for this clonotype. The rearrangement links TRBV6-2 or TRBV6-3 to TRBJ1-1; D remains unclear. The CDR3 totals 12 residues. CDR1 is MNHEY and CDR2 is SVGEGT in the germline V gene. Deletions cut 7 bases from V and 0 bases from J, with 6 bases between. In DNA form, the CDR3 reads TGTGCCAGCAAGACGGTGAACACTGAAGCTTTCTTT. Amino acids: CASKTVNTEAFF.